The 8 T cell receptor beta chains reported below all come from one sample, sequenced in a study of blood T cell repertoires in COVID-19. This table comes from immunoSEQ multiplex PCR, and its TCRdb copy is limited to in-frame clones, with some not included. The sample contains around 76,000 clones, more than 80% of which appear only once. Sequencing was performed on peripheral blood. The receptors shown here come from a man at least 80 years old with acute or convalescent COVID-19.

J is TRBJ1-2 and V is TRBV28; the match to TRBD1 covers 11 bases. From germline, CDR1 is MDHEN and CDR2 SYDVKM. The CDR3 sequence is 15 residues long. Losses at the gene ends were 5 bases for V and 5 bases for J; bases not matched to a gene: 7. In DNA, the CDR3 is TGTGCCAGCAGTCATGGACAGGGGGCGCAATATGGCTACACCTTC. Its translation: CASSHGQGAQYGYTF.

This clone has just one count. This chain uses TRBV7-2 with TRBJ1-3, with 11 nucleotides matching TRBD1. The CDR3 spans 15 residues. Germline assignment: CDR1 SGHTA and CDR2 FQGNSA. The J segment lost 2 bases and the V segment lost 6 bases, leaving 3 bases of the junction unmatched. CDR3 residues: CASRGTGGAGNTIYF. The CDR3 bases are TGTGCCAGCAGGGGGACAGGGGGGGCTGGAAACACCATATATTTT.

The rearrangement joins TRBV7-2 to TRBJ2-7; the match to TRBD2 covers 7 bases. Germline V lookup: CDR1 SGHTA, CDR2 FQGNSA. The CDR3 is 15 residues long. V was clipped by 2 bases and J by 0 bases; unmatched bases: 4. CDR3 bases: TGTGCCAGCAGCTTATCTAGCGGATTCTCCTACGAGCAGTACTTC. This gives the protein CASSLSSGFSYEQYF.

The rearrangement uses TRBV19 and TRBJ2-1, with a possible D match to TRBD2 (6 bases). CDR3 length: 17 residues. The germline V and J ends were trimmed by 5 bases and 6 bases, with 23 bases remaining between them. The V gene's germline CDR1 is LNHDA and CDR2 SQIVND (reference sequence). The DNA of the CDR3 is TGTGCCAGTAGTGGCCTCGGGGGTGAAAGGGGAGTCAATGAGCAGTTCTTC. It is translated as CASSGLGGERGVNEQFF.

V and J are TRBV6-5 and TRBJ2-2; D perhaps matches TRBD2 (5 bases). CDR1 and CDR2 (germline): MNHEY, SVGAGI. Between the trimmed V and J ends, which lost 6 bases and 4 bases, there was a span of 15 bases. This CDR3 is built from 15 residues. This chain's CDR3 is CASSLFSVGTGELFF. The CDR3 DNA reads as TGTGCCAGCAGCCTTTTTAGCGTCGGCACCGGGGAGCTGTTTTTT.

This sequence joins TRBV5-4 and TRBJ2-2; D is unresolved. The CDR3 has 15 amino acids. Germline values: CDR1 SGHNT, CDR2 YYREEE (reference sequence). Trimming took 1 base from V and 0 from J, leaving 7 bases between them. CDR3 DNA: TGTGCCAGCAGCTTGCGAGGAGCGAACACCGGGGAGCTGTTTTTT. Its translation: CASSLRGANTGELFF.

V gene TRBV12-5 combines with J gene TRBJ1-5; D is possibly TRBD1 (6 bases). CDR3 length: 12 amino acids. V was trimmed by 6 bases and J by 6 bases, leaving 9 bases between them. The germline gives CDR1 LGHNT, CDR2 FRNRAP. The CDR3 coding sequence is TGTGCTAGTGGCCAAGGGGGTCAGCCCCAGCATTTT. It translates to CASGQGGQPQHF.

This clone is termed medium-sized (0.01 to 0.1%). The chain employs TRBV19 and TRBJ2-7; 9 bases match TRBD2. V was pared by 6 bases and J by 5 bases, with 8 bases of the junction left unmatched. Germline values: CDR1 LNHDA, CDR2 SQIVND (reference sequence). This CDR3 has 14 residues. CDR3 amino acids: CASSLIAGVDEQYF. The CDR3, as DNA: TGTGCCAGTAGCCTAATAGCGGGAGTCGACGAGCAGTACTTC.